One and the same sample provided the 14 T cell receptor beta chains below, sequenced in a study of shared clonotypes between healthy human individuals. Sequenced by immunoSEQ multiplex PCR; TCRdb stores in-frame clones only, minus some. The sample has 2 million to 3 million clones; roughly 93% are singletons. Sequenced: naive CD4+ T cells from PBMCs. Stated subset: CD45RA+ positively selected. The source of these receptors is a man aged 18-30 years in good health. Some clones in this sample may be carry-over from other donors' samples.

This sequence joins TRBV4-2 and TRBJ2-4, with 9 bases fitting TRBD1. The CDR3 spans 16 residues. V gave up 1 base and J gave up 1 base; unmatched junction bases: 2. Germline CDR1 LGHNA, CDR2 YNFKEQ. The DNA of the CDR3 is TGTGCCAGCAGCCAAGCCGGACAGGGGGCCAAAAACATTCAGTACTTC. Translated: CASSQAGQGAKNIQYF.

The rearrangement joins TRBV27 to TRBJ2-7; D not resolved. The CDR3 runs to 15 residues. Trimming removed 6 bases from V and 5 bases from J, with 20 bases in between. Germline assignment: CDR1 MNHEY and CDR2 SMNVEV (reference sequence). The DNA for the CDR3 is TGTGCCAGCAGATCGAAGCCCTTCCCGTTCGACGAGCAGTACTTC. Encoded protein: CASRSKPFPFDEQYF.

This clone was observed a single time. The V and J genes are TRBV7-2 and TRBJ1-1, with D hard to call. The CDR3 consists of 12 residues. Germline values: CDR1 SGHTA, CDR2 FQGNSA. Trimming took off 4 bases at V and 8 bases at J, with 11 bases between the two ends. CDR3 bases: TGTGCCAGCAGCTACGAGCACTTAGAAGCTTTCTTT. This encodes CASSYEHLEAFF.

This chain uses TRBV7-9 with TRBJ1-1; TRBD1 matches 9 bases. Germline values: CDR1 SEHNR, CDR2 FQNEAQ (reference sequence). The V and J ends lost 1 base and 1 base, in that order; junction bases with no gene match: 7. This CDR3 spans 17 amino acids. The CDR3 loop reads CASSLGGTGRSNTEAFF. The CDR3 bases are TGTGCCAGCAGCTTAGGTGGGACAGGGAGGTCGAACACTGAAGCTTTCTTT.

The chain joins TRBV7-2 to TRBJ2-2; D is undetermined. Deletions cut 1 base from V and 9 bases from J, with 6 bases between. This CDR3 is 12 amino acids long. Germline assignment: CDR1 SGHTA and CDR2 FQGNSA. The CDR3 reads CASSLESRELFF. DNA for the CDR3: TGTGCCAGCAGCTTAGAAAGTCGGGAGCTGTTTTTT.

The rearrangement joins TRBV19 to TRBJ2-3; D is unclear. The CDR3 has 14 residues. CDR1 is LNHDA and CDR2 is SQIVND in the germline V gene (reference sequence). Trimming removed 7 bases from V and 2 bases from J, with 13 bases in between. CDR3 region: CASNVRQATDTQYF. DNA of the CDR3: TGTGCCAGTAACGTCAGGCAGGCCACAGATACGCAGTATTTT.

This clone has a single count. CDR3 DNA: TGTGCCAGCATTGAGGCCGGGACAGCTCTAAGGGGTGAGCAGTACTTC. It encodes CASIEAGTALRGEQYF. This chain connects TRBV28 to TRBJ2-7; 7 positions agree with TRBD1. The CDR3 runs 16 residues. Germline CDR1 is MDHEN and CDR2 is SYDVKM. Trimming cost V 7 bases and J 7 bases; bases outside gene matches: 19.

The chain employs TRBV9 and TRBJ1-2; no firm D call. The germline V gene has CDR1 SGDLS and CDR2 YYNGEE. The germline V and J ends were trimmed by 6 bases and 4 bases, with 7 bases remaining between them. CDR3 length: 11 residues. This CDR3 reads CASKGGYGYTF. CDR3 DNA sequence: TGTGCCAGCAAGGGAGGCTATGGCTACACCTTC.

The genes are TRBV5-4 and TRBJ2-7, with 10 bases aligning to TRBD2. Germline V CDR1 and CDR2: SGHNT, YYREEE (reference sequence). V lost 4 bases to trimming and J lost 3 bases; unmatched junction nucleotides: 7. This CDR3 region has 15 residues. The CDR3 loop is CASSPAGGAGYEQYF. CDR3 DNA sequence: TGTGCCAGCAGCCCAGCGGGAGGGGCGGGCTACGAGCAGTACTTC.

This clone has a single count. The chain is built from TRBV5-1 and TRBJ2-5; D is unresolved. Germline values: CDR1 SGHRS, CDR2 YFSETQ. V was pared by 0 bases and J by 1 base, with 10 bases between. This CDR3 contains 15 residues. This CDR3 reads CASSLVQAPQETQYF. CDR3 in DNA: TGCGCCAGCAGCTTGGTCCAGGCCCCCCAAGAGACCCAGTACTTC.

The chain carries TRBV9 and TRBJ2-1; 7 nucleotides line up with TRBD2. With V trimmed by 0 bases and J by 2 bases, 5 bases remained unmatched. Germline V CDR1 and CDR2: SGDLS, YYNGEE. The CDR3 runs 16 residues. The CDR3 region has the DNA TGTGCCAGCAGCGTAGGGGGACTAATGACCTACAATGAGCAGTTCTTC. Amino acids: CASSVGGLMTYNEQFF.

The rearrangement links TRBV2 to TRBJ2-7, with a tentative D call TRBD1 (6 bases). Germline assignment: CDR1 SNHLY and CDR2 FYNNEI. This CDR3 is 15 amino acids long. Deletions cut 3 bases from V and 3 bases from J, with 15 bases between. The CDR3 region has the DNA TGTGCCAGCAGTGAGGGGGCAACCCGGGGCTACGAGCAGTACTTC. It codes for CASSEGATRGYEQYF.

Comments on this clone: The junction departs from germline at one end; a sequencing error may be responsible. This chain joins TRBV18 and TRBJ1-5; D is uncertain. Germline V gene data show CDR1 as KGHSH and CDR2 as LQKENI. This CDR3 contains 13 residues. The CDR3 region has the DNA TGTGCCACCTCAGAGGACGGGAATCAGCCCCAGCATTTT. This translates into CATSEDGNQPQHF.

About this clone: Other DNA sequences in the same sample also yield this CDR3. V and J are TRBV28 and TRBJ1-5, with D possibly being TRBD1 (6 bases). Deletions cut 5 bases from V and 11 bases from J, with 19 bases between. The CDR3 has 14 residues. Germline assignment: CDR1 MDHEN and CDR2 SYDVKM. This chain's CDR3 is CASSLAPLDRTQHF. Written as DNA, the CDR3 is TGTGCCAGCAGTCTTGCCCCCCTGGACAGAACCCAGCATTTT.